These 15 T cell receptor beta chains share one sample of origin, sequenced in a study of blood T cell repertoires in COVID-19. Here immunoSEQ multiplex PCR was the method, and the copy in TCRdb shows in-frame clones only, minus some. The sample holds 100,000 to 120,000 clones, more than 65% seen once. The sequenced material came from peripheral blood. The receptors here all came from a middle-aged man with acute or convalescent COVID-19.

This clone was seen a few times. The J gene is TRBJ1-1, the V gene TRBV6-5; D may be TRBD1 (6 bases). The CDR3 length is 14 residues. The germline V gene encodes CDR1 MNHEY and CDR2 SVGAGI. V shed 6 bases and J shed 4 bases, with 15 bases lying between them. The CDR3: CASSTGFRGTEAFF. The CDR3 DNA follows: TGTGCCAGCAGCACAGGTTTCAGGGGCACTGAAGCTTTCTTT.

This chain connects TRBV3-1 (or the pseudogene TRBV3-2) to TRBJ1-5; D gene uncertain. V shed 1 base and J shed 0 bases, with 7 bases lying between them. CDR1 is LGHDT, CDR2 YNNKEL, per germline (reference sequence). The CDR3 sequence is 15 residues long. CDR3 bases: TGTGCCAGCAGCCAAGGCGGAAGTAGCAATCAGCCCCAGCATTTT. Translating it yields CASSQGGSSNQPQHF.

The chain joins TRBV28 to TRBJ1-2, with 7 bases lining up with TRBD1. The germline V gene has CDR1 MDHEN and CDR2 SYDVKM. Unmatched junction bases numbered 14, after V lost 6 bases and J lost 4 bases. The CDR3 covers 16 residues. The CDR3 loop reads CASSQTLTGVGYGYTF. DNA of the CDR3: TGTGCCAGCAGCCAAACGTTAACAGGGGTCGGCTATGGCTACACCTTC.

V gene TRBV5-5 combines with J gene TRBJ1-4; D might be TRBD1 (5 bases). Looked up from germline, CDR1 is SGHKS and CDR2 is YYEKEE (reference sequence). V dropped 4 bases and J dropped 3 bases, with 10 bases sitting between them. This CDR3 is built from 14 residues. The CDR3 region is CASSIRGANEKLFF. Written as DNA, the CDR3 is TGTGCCAGCAGCATTAGGGGTGCTAATGAAAAACTGTTTTTT.

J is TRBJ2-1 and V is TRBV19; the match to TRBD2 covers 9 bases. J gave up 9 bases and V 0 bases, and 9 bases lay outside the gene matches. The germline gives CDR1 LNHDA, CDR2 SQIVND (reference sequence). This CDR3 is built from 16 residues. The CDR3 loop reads CASSIDSGGTPREQFF. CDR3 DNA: TGTGCCAGTAGTATAGACAGCGGGGGGACCCCCCGTGAGCAGTTCTTC.

CDR3 DNA: TGTGCCAGCAGCAAAGCGGGGCCGAGAGATCAGCCCCAGCATTTT. Translation: CASSKAGPRDQPQHF. The chain couples TRBV21-1 to TRBJ1-5; whether TRBD1, the table's D call, matches the DNA was not checked. TRBV21-1 has pseudogene status. The CDR3 spans 15 residues.

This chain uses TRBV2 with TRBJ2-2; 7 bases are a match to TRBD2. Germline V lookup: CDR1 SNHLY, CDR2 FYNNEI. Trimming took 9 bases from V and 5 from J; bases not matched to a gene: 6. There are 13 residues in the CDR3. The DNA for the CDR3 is TGTGCCAGAGCGGGACCGACAACCGGGGAGCTGTTTTTT. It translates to CARAGPTTGELFF.

CDR3 bases: TGTGCCAGCAGCTTGGTTGCGGGTCCAACAGGGGGCGCCTACGAGCAGTACTTC. It is translated as CASSLVAGPTGGAYEQYF. The chain uses TRBV5-6 and TRBJ2-7, with 9 positions matching TRBD1. Germline loops: CDR1 SGHDT, CDR2 YYEEEE. V trimming: 0 bases; J trimming: 2 bases; junction bases outside the gene matches: 12. This CDR3 region has 18 residues.

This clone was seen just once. The CDR3, as DNA: TGCGCCAGCAGCCCTGGGGACAGGGGAAACTATGGCTACACCTTC. Amino acid sequence: CASSPGDRGNYGYTF. The chain uses TRBV5-1 and TRBJ1-2; 10 nucleotides match TRBD1. V dropped 4 bases and J dropped 2; count of bases not matched to a gene: 5. The CDR3 has 15 amino acids. From germline, CDR1 is SGHRS and CDR2 YFSETQ.

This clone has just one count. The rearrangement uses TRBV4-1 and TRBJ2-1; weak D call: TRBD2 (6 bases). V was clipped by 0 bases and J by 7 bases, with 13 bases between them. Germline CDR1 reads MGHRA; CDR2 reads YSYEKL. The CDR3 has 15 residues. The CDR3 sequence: CASSQDPGDENEQFF. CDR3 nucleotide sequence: TGCGCCAGCAGCCAAGATCCGGGGGACGAAAATGAGCAGTTCTTC.

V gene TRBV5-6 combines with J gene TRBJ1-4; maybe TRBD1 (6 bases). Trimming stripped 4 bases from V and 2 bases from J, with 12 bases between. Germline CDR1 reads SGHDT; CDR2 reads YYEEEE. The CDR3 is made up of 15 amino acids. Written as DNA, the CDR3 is TGTGCCAGCAGCGAACAGGGAAGGACTAATGAAAAACTGTTTTTT. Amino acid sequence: CASSEQGRTNEKLFF.

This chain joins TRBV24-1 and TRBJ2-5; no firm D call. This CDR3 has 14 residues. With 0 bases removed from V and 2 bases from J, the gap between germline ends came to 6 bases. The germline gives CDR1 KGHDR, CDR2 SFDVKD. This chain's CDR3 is CATSDLDNQETQYF. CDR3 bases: TGTGCCACCAGTGATTTGGACAATCAAGAGACCCAGTACTTC.

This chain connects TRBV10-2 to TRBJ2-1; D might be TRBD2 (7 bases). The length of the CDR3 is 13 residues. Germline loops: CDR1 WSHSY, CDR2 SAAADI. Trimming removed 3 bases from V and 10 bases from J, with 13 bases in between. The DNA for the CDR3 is TGCGCCAGCAGTGACCGGGGGGCCCGGGAGCAGTTCTTC. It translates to CASSDRGAREQFF.

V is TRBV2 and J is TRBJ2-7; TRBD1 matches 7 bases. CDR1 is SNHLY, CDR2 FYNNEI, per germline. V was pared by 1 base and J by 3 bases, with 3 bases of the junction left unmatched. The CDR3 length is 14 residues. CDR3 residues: CASSEGSGGYEQYF. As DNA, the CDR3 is TGTGCCAGCAGTGAAGGGTCAGGGGGCTACGAGCAGTACTTC.

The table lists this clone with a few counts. Here the CDR3 reads CASSDTGSSSYEQYV. CDR3 nucleotide sequence: TGTGCCAGCAGTGACACAGGGTCAAGCTCCTACGAGCAGTACGTC. The rearrangement joins TRBV6-1 to TRBJ2-7; D is perhaps TRBD1 (6 bases). CDR1 is MNHNS, CDR2 SASEGT, per germline. The CDR3 has 15 residues. The V end lost 3 bases, the J end lost 0 bases, and 12 bases lay between the germline ends.